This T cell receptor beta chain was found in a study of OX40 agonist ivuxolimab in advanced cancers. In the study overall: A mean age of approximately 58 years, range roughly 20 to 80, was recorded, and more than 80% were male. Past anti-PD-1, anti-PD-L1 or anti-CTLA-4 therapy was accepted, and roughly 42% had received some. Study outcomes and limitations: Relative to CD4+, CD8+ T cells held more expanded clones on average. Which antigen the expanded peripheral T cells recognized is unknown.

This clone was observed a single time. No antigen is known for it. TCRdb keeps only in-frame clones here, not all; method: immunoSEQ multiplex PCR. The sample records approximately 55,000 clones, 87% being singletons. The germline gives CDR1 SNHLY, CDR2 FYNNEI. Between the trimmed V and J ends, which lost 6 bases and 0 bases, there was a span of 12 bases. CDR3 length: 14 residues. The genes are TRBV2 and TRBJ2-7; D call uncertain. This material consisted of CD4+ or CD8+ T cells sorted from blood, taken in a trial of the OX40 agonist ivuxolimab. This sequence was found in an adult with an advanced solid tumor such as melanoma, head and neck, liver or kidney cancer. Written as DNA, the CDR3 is TGTGCCAGCAGGAGACAACAAAGCTCCTACGAGCAGTACTTC. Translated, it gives CASRRQQSSYEQYF.